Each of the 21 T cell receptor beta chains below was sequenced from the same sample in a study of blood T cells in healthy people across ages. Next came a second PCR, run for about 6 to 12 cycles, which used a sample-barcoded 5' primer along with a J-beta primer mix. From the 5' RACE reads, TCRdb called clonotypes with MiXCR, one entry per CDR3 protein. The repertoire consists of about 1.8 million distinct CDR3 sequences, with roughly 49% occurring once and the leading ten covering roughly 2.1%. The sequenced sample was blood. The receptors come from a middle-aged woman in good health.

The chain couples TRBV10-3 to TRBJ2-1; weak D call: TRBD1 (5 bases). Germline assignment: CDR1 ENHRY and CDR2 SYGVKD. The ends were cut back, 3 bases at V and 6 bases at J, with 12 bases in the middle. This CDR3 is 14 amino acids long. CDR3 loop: CAISEGAGCNEQFF. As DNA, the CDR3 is TGTGCCATCAGTGAAGGGGCAGGCTGCAATGAGCAGTTCTTC.

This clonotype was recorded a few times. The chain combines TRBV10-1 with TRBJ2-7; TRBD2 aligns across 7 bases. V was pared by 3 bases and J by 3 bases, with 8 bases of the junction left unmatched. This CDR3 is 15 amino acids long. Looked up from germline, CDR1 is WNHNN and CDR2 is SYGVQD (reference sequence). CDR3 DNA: TGCGCCAGCAGTGACCACGTGGGGGGGAGCTACGAGCAGTACTTC. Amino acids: CASSDHVGGSYEQYF.

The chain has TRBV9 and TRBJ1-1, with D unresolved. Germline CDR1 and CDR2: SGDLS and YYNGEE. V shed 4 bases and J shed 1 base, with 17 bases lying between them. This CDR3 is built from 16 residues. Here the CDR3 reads CASSHDLLTANTEAFF. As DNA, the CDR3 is TGTGCCAGCAGCCATGACCTACTAACGGCGAACACTGAAGCTTTCTTT.

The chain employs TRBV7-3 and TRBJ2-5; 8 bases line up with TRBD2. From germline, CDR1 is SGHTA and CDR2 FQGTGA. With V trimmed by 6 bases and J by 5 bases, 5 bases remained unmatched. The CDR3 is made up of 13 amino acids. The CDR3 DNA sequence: TGTGCCAGCAGGTCGACTAGCGAGGAGACCCAGTACTTC. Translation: CASRSTSEETQYF.

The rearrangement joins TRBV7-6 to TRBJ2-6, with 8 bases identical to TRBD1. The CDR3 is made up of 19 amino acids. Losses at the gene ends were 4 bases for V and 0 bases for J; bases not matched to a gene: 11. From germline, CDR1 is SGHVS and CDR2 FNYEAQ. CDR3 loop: CASSSTHQGARSGANVLTF. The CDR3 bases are TGTGCCAGCAGCTCGACCCACCAGGGGGCCCGCTCTGGGGCCAACGTCCTGACTTTC.

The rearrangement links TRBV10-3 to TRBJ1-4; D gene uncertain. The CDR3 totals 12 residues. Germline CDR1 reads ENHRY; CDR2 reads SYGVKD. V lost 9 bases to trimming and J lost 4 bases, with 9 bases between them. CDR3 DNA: TGTGCCATTTCGGGTGTTAATGAAAAACTGTTTTTT. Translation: CAISGVNEKLFF.

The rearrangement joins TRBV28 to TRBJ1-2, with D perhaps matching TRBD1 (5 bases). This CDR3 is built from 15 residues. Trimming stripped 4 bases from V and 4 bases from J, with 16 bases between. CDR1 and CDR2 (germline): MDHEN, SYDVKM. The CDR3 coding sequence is TGTGCCAGCAGTTCGTCCTCAGGGACCCGCTATGGCTACACCTTC. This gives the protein CASSSSSGTRYGYTF.

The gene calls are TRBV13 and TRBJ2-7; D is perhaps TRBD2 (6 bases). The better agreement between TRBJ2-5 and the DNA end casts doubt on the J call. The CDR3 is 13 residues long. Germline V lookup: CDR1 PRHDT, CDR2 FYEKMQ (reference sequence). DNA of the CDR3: TGTGCCAGCAGCTATCGGGACTCAGAGACCCAGTACTTC. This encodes CASSYRDSETQYF.

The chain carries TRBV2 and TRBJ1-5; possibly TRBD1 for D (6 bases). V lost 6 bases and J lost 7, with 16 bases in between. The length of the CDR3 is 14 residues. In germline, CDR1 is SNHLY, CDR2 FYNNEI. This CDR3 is CASRDGLQGQPQHF. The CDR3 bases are TGTGCCAGCAGGGACGGCCTCCAGGGGCAGCCCCAGCATTTT.

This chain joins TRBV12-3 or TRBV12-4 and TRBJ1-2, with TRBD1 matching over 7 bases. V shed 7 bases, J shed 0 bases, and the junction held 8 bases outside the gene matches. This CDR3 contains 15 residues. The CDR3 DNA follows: TGTGCCAGCACCCTAGGACAGGAGACTAACTATGGCTACACCTTC. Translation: CASTLGQETNYGYTF.

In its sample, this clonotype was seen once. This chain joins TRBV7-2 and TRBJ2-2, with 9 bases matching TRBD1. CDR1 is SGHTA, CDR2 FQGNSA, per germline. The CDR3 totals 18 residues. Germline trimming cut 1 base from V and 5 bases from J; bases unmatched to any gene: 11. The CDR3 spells CASSLGPSGTGRTGELFF. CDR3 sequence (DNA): TGTGCCAGCAGCTTAGGGCCAAGTGGGACAGGGCGAACCGGGGAGCTGTTTTTT. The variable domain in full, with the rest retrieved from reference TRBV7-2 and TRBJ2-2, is GAGVSQSPSNKVTEKGKDVELRCDPISGHTALYWYRQSLGQGLEFLIYFQGNSAPDKSGLPSDRFSAERTGGSVSTLTIQRTQQEDSAVYLCASSLGPSGTGRTGELFFGEGSRLTVL.

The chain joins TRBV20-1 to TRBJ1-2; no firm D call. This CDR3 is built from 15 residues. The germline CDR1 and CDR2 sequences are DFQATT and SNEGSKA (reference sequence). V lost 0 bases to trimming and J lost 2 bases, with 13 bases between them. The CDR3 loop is CSARDAAVSNYGYTF. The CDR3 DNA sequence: TGCAGTGCTAGAGATGCGGCAGTTAGCAACTATGGCTACACCTTC.

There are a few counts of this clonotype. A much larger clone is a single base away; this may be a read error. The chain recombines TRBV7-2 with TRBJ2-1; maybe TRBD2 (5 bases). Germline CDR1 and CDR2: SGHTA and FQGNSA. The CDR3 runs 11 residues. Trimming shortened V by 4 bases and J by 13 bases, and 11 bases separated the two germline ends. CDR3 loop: CASSSWETQFF. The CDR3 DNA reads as TGTGCCAGCAGCTCCTGGGAGACCCAGTTCTTC.

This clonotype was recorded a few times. CDR3 region: CASSSGQGYYEQYF. The CDR3 nucleotides read TGTGCCAGCAGTTCGGGACAGGGCTACTACGAGCAGTACTTC. The chain has TRBV6-2 or TRBV6-3 and TRBJ2-7, with TRBD1 identical over 9 bases. This CDR3 contains 14 residues. Trimming at V came to 4 bases and at J to 3 bases, leaving 4 bases not matched to a gene. CDR1 is MNHEY, CDR2 SVGEGT, per germline.

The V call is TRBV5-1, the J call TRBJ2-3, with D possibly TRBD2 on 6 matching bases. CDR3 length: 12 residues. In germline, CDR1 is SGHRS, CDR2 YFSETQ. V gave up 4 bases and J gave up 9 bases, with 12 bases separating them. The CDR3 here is CASSQTSETQYF. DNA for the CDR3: TGCGCCAGCAGCCAGACTAGTGAGACGCAGTATTTT.

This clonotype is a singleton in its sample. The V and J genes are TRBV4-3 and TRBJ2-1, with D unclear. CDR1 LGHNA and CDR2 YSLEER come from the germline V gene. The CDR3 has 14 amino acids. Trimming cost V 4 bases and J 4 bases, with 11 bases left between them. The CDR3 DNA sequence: TGCGCCAGCAGCCCCGTGTGGGGTTACAATGAGCAGTTCTTC. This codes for CASSPVWGYNEQFF.

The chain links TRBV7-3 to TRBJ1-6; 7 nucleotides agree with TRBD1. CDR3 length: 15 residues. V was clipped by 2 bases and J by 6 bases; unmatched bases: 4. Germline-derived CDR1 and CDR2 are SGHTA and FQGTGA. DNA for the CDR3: TGTGCCAGCAGCTTACACGACAGGGCTAATTCACCCCTCCACTTT. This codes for CASSLHDRANSPLHF. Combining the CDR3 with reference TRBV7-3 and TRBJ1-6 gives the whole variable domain GAGVSQTPSNKVTEKGKYVELRCDPISGHTALYWYRQSLGQGPEFLIYFQGTGAADDSGLPNDRFFAVRPEGSVSTLKIQRTERGDSAVYLCASSLHDRANSPLHFGNGTRLTVT.

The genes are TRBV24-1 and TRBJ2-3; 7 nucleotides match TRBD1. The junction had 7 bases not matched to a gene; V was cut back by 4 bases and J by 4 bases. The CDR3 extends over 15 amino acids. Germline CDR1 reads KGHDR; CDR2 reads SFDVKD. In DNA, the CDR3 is TGTGCCACCAGTGACACAGGGGTGTACTCAGATACGCAGTATTTT. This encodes CATSDTGVYSDTQYF.

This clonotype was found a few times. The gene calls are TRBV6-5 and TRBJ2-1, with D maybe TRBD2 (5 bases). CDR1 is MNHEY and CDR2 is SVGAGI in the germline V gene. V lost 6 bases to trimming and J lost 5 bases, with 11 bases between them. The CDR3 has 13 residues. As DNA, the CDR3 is TGTGCCAGCAGACGCCGGGAAAACAATGAGCAGTTCTTC. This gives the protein CASRRRENNEQFF.

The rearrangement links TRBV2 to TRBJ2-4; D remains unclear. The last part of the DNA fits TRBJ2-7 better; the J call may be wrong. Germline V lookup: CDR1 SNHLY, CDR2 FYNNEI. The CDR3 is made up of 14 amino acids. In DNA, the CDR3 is TGTGCCAGCAGTGTTGCGTCGGTTACCTACGAGCAGTACTTC. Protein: CASSVASVTYEQYF.

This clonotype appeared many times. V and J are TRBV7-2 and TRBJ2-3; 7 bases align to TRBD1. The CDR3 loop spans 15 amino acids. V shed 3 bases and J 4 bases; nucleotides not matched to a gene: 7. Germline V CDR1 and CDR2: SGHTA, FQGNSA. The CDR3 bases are TGTGCCAGCAGCTTGGTAGGGGGCGCCGCAGATACGCAGTATTTT. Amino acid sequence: CASSLVGGAADTQYF.